The text below deals with one T cell receptor (beta chain). This clone was observed a handful of times. Its antigen is not yet known. Within one base of it there is no much larger clone, and no base qualities were kept. TCRbeta CDR3 regions were immunosequenced from genomic DNA with the immunoSEQ Assay. Before high-throughput sequencing, the genomic DNA was amplified using bias-controlled multiplex PCR. The original methods were these. To quantify the absolute abundance of each unique TCRbeta CDR3 region, the sequences were collapsed and filtered. Clonality, defined as 1 minus Pielou's evenness, was calculated using only productive rearrangements. To compute tumor T-cell fraction, TCRbeta template counts were normalized to usable DNA, with usable DNA estimated from several housekeeping genes. A previously published method was used to identify clones whose frequencies were significantly greater in on-treatment samples than in baseline samples. The table was pulled from immuneACCESS by TCRdb, which kept in-frame rearrangements only. Such tables lose some clones; where checked, under half of the loss comes from unresolved V genes, and the rest has no known cause. The V and J calls and clone size come from that table; D and trimming were worked out from the DNA. This sample has about 2,500 clones in its table, and about 25% of those were observed once. The ten largest clones represent roughly 10% of the sample.

What this sample's treatment or condition label stands for: randomized to nivolumab then ipilimumab (arm A) or the reverse (arm B). None of the trial patients had been given prior DNA-damaging chemotherapy. CheckMate 064, a randomized, open-label phase II trial of sequential checkpoint blockade, was the source of the samples, all of which came from patients with melanoma. Genomic DNA from formalin-fixed paraffin-embedded (FFPE) tissue samples served as the input for tumor TCR sequencing. These data belong to a study of sequential checkpoint blockade in melanoma (dated by TCRdb to between 2018 and 2021). About the investigation overall: Using 1:1 randomization, the trial assigned patients either to first-line nivolumab followed by ipilimumab (arm A) or to ipilimumab followed by nivolumab (arm B). Maintenance nivolumab came after both trial sequences. DNA from about a hundred pretreatment melanoma tumor samples underwent TCRbeta immunosequencing. Roughly 20 patients had matched tumor biopsies taken before treatment and at week 13, after single-agent nivolumab (arm A) or ipilimumab (arm B). About 80% of the matched tumor biopsy pairs taken before and after treatment were from the same lesion.

Trimming removed 3 bases from V and 7 bases from J; the gene matches leave 2 bases unexplained. The CDR3 spans 14 residues, from the cysteine through the phenylalanine. The CDR3 DNA has 42 bases and is translated from base 1. CDR1 SGDLS and CDR2 YYNGEE were looked up in the germline V gene. The investigation overall reported the following: PD-L1 staining and CD8+ T-cell counts correlated with tumor T-cell fraction and clonality, whereas mutational load did not. Small sample sizes and reduced statistical power limited the analyses of tumor T-cell fraction within each arm. The response-prediction model combining TCR metrics and mutation burden needs validation in larger, independent patient cohorts. In the nivolumab-first arm (arm A), an association was found between pretreatment tumor TIL clonality and response (P = .04). Clinical benefit was about 30 times more likely to be achieved by patients whose tumor T-cell fraction and clonality increased by week 13.

The chain employs TRBV9 and TRBJ2-1; TRBD2 lines up with 12 middle nucleotides. The sequence was obtained from a human donor with melanoma. The sequences come from tumor tissue (inferred from file names), collected from a patient given nivolumab and ipilimumab in sequence. In nucleotide form, the sequence is TGTGCCAGCAGCGCTAGCGGGAGGGTGAATGAGCAGTTCTTC. This translates into CASSASGRVNEQFF.